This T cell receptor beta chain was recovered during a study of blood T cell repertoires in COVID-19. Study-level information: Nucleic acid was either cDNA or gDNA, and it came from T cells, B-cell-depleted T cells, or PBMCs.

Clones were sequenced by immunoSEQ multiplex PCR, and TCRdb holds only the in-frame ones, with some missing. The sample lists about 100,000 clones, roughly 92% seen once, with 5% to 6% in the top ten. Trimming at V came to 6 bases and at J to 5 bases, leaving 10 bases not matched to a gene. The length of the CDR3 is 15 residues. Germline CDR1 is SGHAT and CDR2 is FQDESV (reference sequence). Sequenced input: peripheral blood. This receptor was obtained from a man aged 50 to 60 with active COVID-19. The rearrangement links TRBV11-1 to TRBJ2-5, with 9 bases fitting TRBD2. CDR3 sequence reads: CASSPAGGRQETQYF. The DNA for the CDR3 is TGTGCCAGCAGTCCAGCGGGAGGCCGCCAGGAGACCCAGTACTTC.